This paragraph covers one T cell receptor beta chain sequence. Those who donated were healthy HIV-negative adults, with no recent acute infections or vaccinations reported. Unsorted material relied on about 90 million PBMCs as the source of genomic DNA. The data were obtained in a study of shared clonotypes between healthy human individuals. V lost 4 bases and J lost 5; bases outside the gene matches: 2. This CDR3 spans 13 amino acids. Germline lookup yields CDR1 MRHNA and CDR2 SNTAGT. Researchers ran the assay at a deep level. Spread over ten immunoSEQ deep assay plates, unsorted PBMC DNA underwent sequencing. Some clones are missing from TCRdb's copy, which holds only in-frame ones; the method was immunoSEQ multiplex PCR. Among about 470,000 clones, 79% were seen once, and the ten largest hold less than 15%.

Sequencing was done on a sample of PBMCs. The sequence was collected from a woman in her 40s in good health. Some clones in this sample may be carry-over from other donors' samples. The chain combines TRBV6-4 with TRBJ2-1, with 7 bases fitting TRBD2. The chain's CDR3 is CASSVGTNNEQFF. In nucleotides, the CDR3 is TGTGCCAGCAGTGTAGGGACTAACAATGAGCAGTTCTTC.